Presented here are 10 T cell receptor beta chains from one specimen sequenced in a study of cytomegalovirus exposure and HLA in healthy donors. 60 Vbeta and 13 Jbeta primers were used in PCR. The assay was immunoSEQ multiplex PCR, and TCRdb's table has in-frame clones only and misses some. The data hold 150,000 to 200,000 clones, with roughly 85% observed a single time. The sample taken for sequencing was PBMCs. The receptors were gathered from a man younger than 35 in good health and CMV-seropositive.

The chain joins TRBV10-1 to TRBJ2-3; no clear D. CDR1 and CDR2 from the germline V gene are WNHNN and SYGVQD (reference sequence). CDR3 size: 11 residues. The V end lost 8 bases, the J end lost 5 bases, and 8 bases lay between the germline ends. The CDR3 here is CASGSGDTQYF. CDR3 nucleotides: TGCGCCAGCGGGTCGGGAGATACGCAGTATTTT.

The genes are TRBV7-9 and TRBJ2-2; a possible D gene is TRBD1 (5 bases). CDR1 and CDR2 (germline): SEHNR, FQNEAQ (reference sequence). V was shortened by 5 bases and J by 2 bases, with 9 bases between the two germline ends. The CDR3 spans 14 residues. CDR3 amino acids: CASSQTVNTGELFF. The CDR3 DNA is TGTGCCAGCAGCCAGACAGTTAACACCGGGGAGCTGTTTTTT.

This chain links TRBV15 with TRBJ1-4; D perhaps matches TRBD1 (6 bases). This CDR3 region has 17 residues. The V end was cut by 5 bases, the J end by 6 bases, with 22 bases between. Per germline, CDR1 LNHNV and CDR2 YYDKDF (reference sequence). This chain's CDR3 is CATSPHPRGGPDEKLFF. CDR3 sequence (DNA): TGTGCCACCAGCCCACACCCACGGGGGGGGCCGGATGAAAAACTGTTTTTT. Filled out from reference TRBV15 and TRBJ1-4, the complete variable domain reads DAMVIQNPRYQVTQFGKPVTLSCSQTLNHNVMYWYQQKSSQAPKLLFHYYDKDFNNEADTPDNFQSRRPNTSFCFLDIRSPGLGDTAMYLCATSPHPRGGPDEKLFFGSGTQLSVL.

This chain links TRBV5-1 with TRBJ2-1, with 11 nucleotides matching TRBD2. V shed 0 bases, J shed 7 bases, and the junction held 6 bases outside the gene matches. Germline CDR1 and CDR2: SGHRS and YFSETQ. The CDR3 is 16 amino acids. The CDR3 is CASSLALAGGRNEQFF. Here the CDR3 DNA reads TGCGCCAGCAGCTTGGCTCTAGCGGGGGGTAGAAATGAGCAGTTCTTC.

The V and J genes are TRBV9 and TRBJ2-3; D gene uncertain. V shed 5 bases and J shed 3 bases, with 10 bases lying between them. The CDR3 is 13 residues long. CDR1 is SGDLS and CDR2 is YYNGEE in the germline V gene. CDR3 residues: CASSGSRTDTQYF. The CDR3 bases are TGTGCCAGCAGTGGTAGCAGAACAGATACGCAGTATTTT. Complete variable domain (other parts from reference TRBV9 and TRBJ2-3): DSGVTQTPKHLITATGQRVTLRCSPRSGDLSVYWYQQSLDQGLQFLIQYYNGEERAKGNILERFSAQQFPDLHSELNLSSLELGDSALYFCASSGSRTDTQYFGPGTRLTVL.

The chain carries TRBV5-1 and TRBJ1-3, with 7 nucleotides matching TRBD1. CDR3 length: 14 residues. Germline-derived CDR1 and CDR2 are SGHRS and YFSETQ. Unmatched junction bases numbered 1, after V lost 0 bases and J lost 4 bases. As DNA, the CDR3 is TGCGCCAGCAGCTTGGTGACAGGGGGAAACACCATATATTTT. This encodes CASSLVTGGNTIYF.

The rearrangement joins TRBV5-1 to TRBJ1-1, with D possibly matching TRBD1 (6 bases). The ends were cut back, 2 bases at V and 3 bases at J, with 14 bases in the middle. The CDR3 length is 15 residues. CDR1 and CDR2 (germline): SGHRS, YFSETQ. The CDR3 region has the DNA TGCGCCAGCAGCTTAGGGAGAACAGGGCACACTGAAGCTTTCTTT. It yields the protein CASSLGRTGHTEAFF.

This clone was seen only once. Sequence at one end of the junction differs from germline and may be a read error. The chain recombines TRBV18 with TRBJ2-1, with D perhaps matching TRBD2 (6 bases). Germline assignment: CDR1 KGHSH and CDR2 LQKENI. This CDR3 spans 16 amino acids. CDR3 in DNA: TGTGCCAGTTCACCACAGTCGGGAGCGGTCCACAATGAGCAGTTCTTC. Translating it yields CASSPQSGAVHNEQFF.

This clone appeared once. This chain uses TRBV27 with TRBJ2-7, with TRBD1 matching over 9 bases. Trimming removed 4 bases from V and 9 bases from J; junction bases left unmatched: 13. CDR1 and CDR2 from the germline V gene are MNHEY and SMNVEV (reference sequence). CDR3 size: 15 residues. The CDR3 DNA reads TGTGCCAGCAGTTCCCGGGACAGGGTTACGGACGGGCAGTACTTC. Its protein product is CASSSRDRVTDGQYF.

The table lists this clone with a few counts. J is TRBJ1-3 and V is TRBV7-9; unclear D gene. This CDR3 is 12 amino acids long. CDR1 and CDR2 (germline): SEHNR, FQNEAQ (reference sequence). The V end was cut by 5 bases, the J end by 8 bases, with 10 bases between. The CDR3, as DNA: TGTGCCAGCAGCCTTTTTGTAGACACCATATATTTT. Translation: CASSLFVDTIYF.